This entry features one TCR beta chain sequence. The antigen is undetermined. The data were obtained in a study of Ad26.COV2.S vaccination and SARS-CoV-2 variants. The study, taken as a whole, reports: The analyses of TCR breadth and depth may have understated the size of total T cell responses. Post-vaccination spike-specific CD8+ and CD4+ T cell responses reportedly had substantial breadth.

Documented treatment: approximately 18 received Ad26.COV2.S at low or high dose, single or two shots; several received placebo; per-sample allocation not given. Samples came from day 63 after the first vaccine or placebo injection. Wuhan-strain SARS-CoV-2 spike was expressed by the Ad26 vector that made up the vaccine. From germline, CDR1 is LNHNV and CDR2 YYDKDF (reference sequence). The ends were cut back, 5 bases at V and 7 bases at J, with 9 bases in the middle. This CDR3 region has 13 residues. Clones were read by immunoSEQ multiplex PCR, and TCRdb kept only the in-frame ones, dropping some. The sample holds about 350,000 clones; about 85% are singletons and the top ten take about 6.4%.

The chain combines TRBV15 with TRBJ1-6; D is undetermined. The receptor's source is a person between 18 and 65 years old who received the Ad26.COV2.S COVID-19 vaccine or a placebo. The starting material was peripheral blood, obtained in a trial of Ad26.COV2.S vaccine versus placebo. CDR3 region: CATSPRKNSPLHF. Written as DNA, the CDR3 is TGTGCCACCAGCCCCAGAAAAAATTCACCCCTCCACTTT.